Listed below are T cell receptor beta chains from one sample, sequenced in a study of T cells after somatic rescue of genetic block. Produced via immunoSEQ multiplex PCR; TCRdb's table is partial and in-frame only. The table records some 68,000 clones, roughly 90% of them present only once. The source material was peripheral blood mononuclear cells (PBMCs). These receptors were taken from a man aged 25 to 45. CDR3s include the opening cysteine and the closing phenylalanine or tryptophan. Fields, in order: V gene, clone size, D gene, J gene, CDR3 DNA, CDR3 protein. The D gene is left open where the match is weak. Clone size is not always given. Where it is, it says once, few, many or a class for expanded clones.

v_call: TRBV10-3
clone_size: NA
d_call: NA
j_call: TRBJ2-5
cdr3_nt: TGTGCCATCAGTGAGTTCCAGGGGTTGGGGAACGAGACCCAGTACTTC
cdr3_aa: CAISEFQGLGNETQYF

v_call: TRBV18
clone_size: NA
d_call: TRBD2
j_call: TRBJ2-2
cdr3_nt: TGTGCCAGCTCACCACTAGCGGGAGGGCCGAACGGGGAGCTGTTTTTT
cdr3_aa: CASSPLAGGPNGELFF

v_call: TRBV18
clone_size: NA
d_call: NA
j_call: TRBJ2-1
cdr3_nt: TGTGCCAGCTCACCAGGGCTAGCAAATGAGCAGTTCTTC
cdr3_aa: CASSPGLANEQFF

v_call: TRBV27
clone_size: NA
d_call: TRBD2
j_call: TRBJ2-7
cdr3_nt: TGTGCCAGCAGTTTCGAGGCTAGCGGCACCGAGTACTTC
cdr3_aa: CASSFEASGTEYF

v_call: TRBV4-1
clone_size: NA
d_call: NA
j_call: TRBJ2-5
cdr3_nt: TGCGCCAGCAGCCAATTCAGGCGGGAGACCCAGTACTTC
cdr3_aa: CASSQFRRETQYF

v_call: TRBV7-2
clone_size: NA
d_call: NA
j_call: TRBJ1-2
cdr3_nt: TGTGCCAGCAGTGTCGACAGGAGGAATGGCTACACCTTC
cdr3_aa: CASSVDRRNGYTF

v_call: TRBV2
clone_size: NA
d_call: TRBD1
j_call: TRBJ2-7
cdr3_nt: TGTGCCAGCAGATCCGACAGGGGGCGCAGGTACGAGCAGTACTTC
cdr3_aa: CASRSDRGRRYEQYF

v_call: TRBV9
clone_size: NA
d_call: TRBD2
j_call: TRBJ2-7
cdr3_nt: TGTGCCAGCAGCGGACAGGCAGCGGGGGGCGACGAGCAGTACTTC
cdr3_aa: CASSGQAAGGDEQYF

v_call: TRBV19
clone_size: NA
d_call: TRBD1
j_call: TRBJ2-1
cdr3_nt: TGTGCCAGTAGTGTACAGGGGGGCTCCTACAATGAGCAGTTCTTC
cdr3_aa: CASSVQGGSYNEQFF

v_call: TRBV7-2
clone_size: NA
d_call: TRBD1
j_call: TRBJ2-5
cdr3_nt: TGTGCCAGCAGCTTCTATCTGACAGGGGGCGGAGAGACCCAGTACTTC
cdr3_aa: CASSFYLTGGGETQYF

v_call: TRBV11-2
clone_size: NA
d_call: TRBD1
j_call: TRBJ2-4
cdr3_nt: TGTGCCAGCAGCTCGACGTCAAGACAGGGTGGCAAAAACATTCAGTACTTC
cdr3_aa: CASSSTSRQGGKNIQYF

v_call: TRBV4-1
clone_size: NA
d_call: NA
j_call: TRBJ2-3
cdr3_nt: TGCGCCAGCAGCCAAGAGGGGGGCACAGATACGCAGTATTTT
cdr3_aa: CASSQEGGTDTQYF

v_call: TRBV11-2
clone_size: NA
d_call: TRBD1
j_call: TRBJ2-7
cdr3_nt: TGTGCCAGCAACAGTCCCGGGACAGGGCCGTCCTACGAGCAGTACTTC
cdr3_aa: CASNSPGTGPSYEQYF

v_call: TRBV4-2
clone_size: NA
d_call: NA
j_call: TRBJ2-5
cdr3_nt: TGTGCCAGCAGCCAAGAATTGGGGACCCAGTACTTC
cdr3_aa: CASSQELGTQYF

v_call: TRBV7-3
clone_size: NA
d_call: NA
j_call: TRBJ2-2
cdr3_nt: TGTGCCAGCAGCTTAATGGGGAACACCGGGGAGCTGTTTTTT
cdr3_aa: CASSLMGNTGELFF

v_call: TRBV9
clone_size: NA
d_call: NA
j_call: TRBJ1-1
cdr3_nt: TGTGCCAGCAGCGTATTGCAGGGTAGAGACACTGAAGCTTTCTTT
cdr3_aa: CASSVLQGRDTEAFF

v_call: TRBV11-2
clone_size: NA
d_call: NA
j_call: TRBJ1-1
cdr3_nt: TGTGCCAGCAGCTCCACCCCCCATGGGCAGCGAGCTGAAGCTTTCTTT
cdr3_aa: CASSSTPHGQRAEAFF

v_call: TRBV6-6
clone_size: NA
d_call: NA
j_call: TRBJ2-5
cdr3_nt: TGTGCCAGCAGAGCCGGCCCAGAGACCCAGTACTTC
cdr3_aa: CASRAGPETQYF

v_call: TRBV18
clone_size: NA
d_call: NA
j_call: TRBJ2-7
cdr3_nt: TGTGCCAGCGCCACGACCCTCCCTGAGACACCGAGCTCCTACGAGCAGTACTTC
cdr3_aa: CASATTLPETPSSYEQYF

v_call: TRBV5-4
clone_size: NA
d_call: TRBD1
j_call: TRBJ1-1
cdr3_nt: TGTGCCAGCAGTTCGAGACAGGGGAGCACTGAAGCTTTCTTT
cdr3_aa: CASSSRQGSTEAFF

v_call: TRBV4-1
clone_size: NA
d_call: NA
j_call: TRBJ1-4
cdr3_nt: TGCGCCAGCAGCCAAGTAGGGGGAGTCGAAAAACTGTTTTTT
cdr3_aa: CASSQVGGVEKLFF

v_call: TRBV11-2
clone_size: NA
d_call: NA
j_call: TRBJ2-7
cdr3_nt: TGTGCCAGCAGCGCAAACAGGGCCGTATCCTACGAGCAGTACTTC
cdr3_aa: CASSANRAVSYEQYF

v_call: TRBV5-4
clone_size: NA
d_call: NA
j_call: TRBJ1-5
cdr3_nt: TGTGCCAGCAGCGCGGGTGGCCCCGGAGGGCGGTTCCAGCATTTT
cdr3_aa: CASSAGGPGGRFQHF

v_call: TRBV7-9
clone_size: NA
d_call: NA
j_call: TRBJ2-1
cdr3_nt: TGTGCCAGCAGCCTCGCCCGGGGGCCCTACAATGAGCAGTTCTTC
cdr3_aa: CASSLARGPYNEQFF

v_call: TRBV27
clone_size: NA
d_call: TRBD2
j_call: TRBJ2-1
cdr3_nt: TGTGCCAGCAGACGAAGCGGGAGGGAAAGGGGAAGCTCCTACAATGAGCAGTTCTTC
cdr3_aa: CASRRSGRERGSSYNEQFF

v_call: TRBV19
clone_size: few
d_call: NA
j_call: TRBJ2-3
cdr3_nt: TGTGCCAGTAGTCCCGGAGCGGGCAGGGCGGATACGCAGTATTTT
cdr3_aa: CASSPGAGRADTQYF

v_call: TRBV4-1
clone_size: NA
d_call: NA
j_call: TRBJ2-5
cdr3_nt: TGCGCCAGCAGCCATCTACCGGGAGCACAAGAGACCCAGTACTTC
cdr3_aa: CASSHLPGAQETQYF

v_call: TRBV4-2
clone_size: NA
d_call: TRBD2
j_call: TRBJ2-5
cdr3_nt: TGTGCCAGCAGCCACCAGCGGGGGGGCCAAGAGACCCAGTACTTC
cdr3_aa: CASSHQRGGQETQYF

v_call: TRBV2
clone_size: NA
d_call: NA
j_call: TRBJ1-2
cdr3_nt: TGTGCCAGCAGTCCCATGGGACGGCAGGGCCTGGGCTACACCTTC
cdr3_aa: CASSPMGRQGLGYTF

v_call: TRBV19
clone_size: few
d_call: TRBD1
j_call: TRBJ2-7
cdr3_nt: TGTGCCAGTAGTACCGGGACAGTGTACGAGCAGTACTTC
cdr3_aa: CASSTGTVYEQYF

v_call: TRBV10-1
clone_size: NA
d_call: NA
j_call: TRBJ2-1
cdr3_nt: TGCGCCAGCAGTGACGGCTCCTACAATGAGCAGTTCTTC
cdr3_aa: CASSDGSYNEQFF

v_call: TRBV19
clone_size: few
d_call: NA
j_call: TRBJ2-7
cdr3_nt: TGTGCCAGTCATTACCTGGACAGAAAAGCCTCCTACGAGCAGTACTTC
cdr3_aa: CASHYLDRKASYEQYF

v_call: TRBV9
clone_size: once
d_call: TRBD2
j_call: TRBJ2-1
cdr3_nt: TGTGCCAGCAGCAGACACGGACTAGCGGGAGACAATGAGCAGTTCTTC
cdr3_aa: CASSRHGLAGDNEQFF

v_call: TRBV19
clone_size: NA
d_call: NA
j_call: TRBJ2-3
cdr3_nt: TGTGCCAGTATCGGAGGGGCTAGCACAGATACGCAGTATTTT
cdr3_aa: CASIGGASTDTQYF

v_call: TRBV30
clone_size: NA
d_call: NA
j_call: TRBJ1-2
cdr3_nt: TGTGCCTGGACCAGGGACGGCCTTGAGCGCTACACCTTC
cdr3_aa: CAWTRDGLERYTF

v_call: TRBV11-2
clone_size: NA
d_call: NA
j_call: TRBJ1-2
cdr3_nt: TGTGCCAGCAGCCCCCTGACAGTCTATGGCTACACCTTC
cdr3_aa: CASSPLTVYGYTF

v_call: TRBV5-8
clone_size: NA
d_call: NA
j_call: TRBJ2-7
cdr3_nt: TGTGCCAGCAGCCTGGAACGACACCCCTACGAGCAGTACTTC
cdr3_aa: CASSLERHPYEQYF

v_call: TRBV20-1
clone_size: NA
d_call: TRBD1
j_call: TRBJ1-4
cdr3_nt: TGCAGTGCTGCAGGGGGTGAGGAACTGTTTTTT
cdr3_aa: CSAAGGEELFF

v_call: TRBV5-1
clone_size: NA
d_call: NA
j_call: TRBJ2-5
cdr3_nt: TGCGCCAGCAGCCCTGGGGGTTCGGATGTGGAGACCCAGTACTTC
cdr3_aa: CASSPGGSDVETQYF

v_call: TRBV7-6
clone_size: NA
d_call: NA
j_call: TRBJ2-7
cdr3_nt: TGTGCCAGCAGCTTTGGGGGACGCTCCTACGAGCAGTACTTC
cdr3_aa: CASSFGGRSYEQYF

v_call: TRBV10-3
clone_size: NA
d_call: NA
j_call: TRBJ2-1
cdr3_nt: TGTGCCATCAGTGAGTCAGGGGACTCGTTTAATGAGCAGTTCTTC
cdr3_aa: CAISESGDSFNEQFF

v_call: TRBV5-1
clone_size: NA
d_call: NA
j_call: TRBJ2-5
cdr3_nt: TGCGCCAGCAGCTTGCCAGAAGAGACCCAGTACTTC
cdr3_aa: CASSLPEETQYF

v_call: TRBV29-1
clone_size: NA
d_call: TRBD1
j_call: TRBJ2-3
cdr3_nt: TGCAGCGTTGAGGCGACAGGGAATCCCACAGATACGCAGTATTTT
cdr3_aa: CSVEATGNPTDTQYF

v_call: TRBV2
clone_size: NA
d_call: NA
j_call: TRBJ2-3
cdr3_nt: TGTGCCAGCAGGGTTATACAGGGAGGAGATACGCAGTATTTT
cdr3_aa: CASRVIQGGDTQYF

v_call: TRBV2
clone_size: NA
d_call: NA
j_call: TRBJ1-5
cdr3_nt: TGTGCCAGCAGTGGAACCGGGACCTCAGGGCAGCCCCAGCATTTT
cdr3_aa: CASSGTGTSGQPQHF

v_call: TRBV6-5
clone_size: NA
d_call: TRBD1
j_call: TRBJ1-5
cdr3_nt: TGTGCCAGCAGGTCCGGGACAGGGAATCAGCCCCAGCATTTT
cdr3_aa: CASRSGTGNQPQHF